The next 28 T cell receptor beta chains were all read from a single sample in a study of T cell responses to AZD1222 COVID-19 vaccine. Only in-frame clones appear in the TCRdb table, and some are missing; sequencing was by immunoSEQ multiplex PCR. The data hold 100,000 to 120,000 clones, with around 89% observed a single time. Material: peripheral blood, obtained 28 days after the second AZD1222 dose. The source of these receptors is an adult who received the AZD1222 COVID-19 vaccine.

V usage is TRBV5-6 and J usage is TRBJ2-3; TRBD1 matches 7 bases. The CDR3 sequence is 19 residues long. Germline-derived CDR1 and CDR2 are SGHDT and YYEEEE. The trim removed 4 bases at V and 4 bases at J, leaving 21 bases unmatched. CDR3 residues: CASSPLKRDSNFRADTQYF. In DNA, the CDR3 is TGTGCCAGCAGCCCCCTAAAGAGGGACAGCAATTTCAGGGCAGATACGCAGTATTTT.

This chain uses TRBV5-1 with TRBJ2-2; D remains unclear. V lost 0 bases, J lost 4 bases, and 4 bases lay in between. This CDR3 contains 13 residues. Germline CDR1 and CDR2: SGHRS and YFSETQ. CDR3 region: CASSLVPTGELFF. The CDR3 nucleotides read TGCGCCAGCAGCTTGGTTCCCACCGGGGAGCTGTTTTTT.

This sequence joins TRBV6-5 and TRBJ1-6; TRBD1 might be the D (5 bases). Germline CDR1 is MNHEY and CDR2 is SVGAGI. V was trimmed by 0 bases and J by 8 bases, leaving 14 bases between them. This CDR3 contains 16 residues. CDR3 bases: TGTGCCAGCAGTTACTCGGGTCAGGGTTGGGATTCACCCCTCCACTTT. The encoded protein is CASSYSGQGWDSPLHF.

The V gene is TRBV7-9, the J gene TRBJ2-3; no clear D. The germline V gene has CDR1 SEHNR and CDR2 FQNEAQ (reference sequence). This CDR3 has 13 amino acids. V was shortened by 6 bases and J by 6 bases, with 13 bases between the two germline ends. CDR3 protein: CASSRTFGDTQYF. CDR3 DNA sequence: TGTGCCAGCAGTCGTACCTTTGGTGATACGCAGTATTTT.

A remark on this clone: The DNA is omitted, as the CDR3 cannot be located on it reliably, and the CDR3 follows TCRdb's listing. The rearrangement uses TRBV7-2 and TRBJ1-1. Including both end residues, the CDR3 is 15 amino acids long. Germline lookup yields CDR1 SGHTA and CDR2 FQGNSA. This CDR3 is CASSLAAALNTEAFF.

The chain couples TRBV29-1 to TRBJ1-1; D is perhaps TRBD1 (5 bases). V was pared by 3 bases and J by 1 base, with 9 bases between. The CDR3 runs 13 residues. Germline V gives CDR1 SQVTM, CDR2 ANQGSEA. The CDR3 region is CSVEGRQNTEAFF. CDR3 DNA sequence: TGCAGCGTTGAGGGACGACAGAACACTGAAGCTTTCTTT.

V gene TRBV27 combines with J gene TRBJ1-1; 7 bases fit TRBD1. The CDR3 is made up of 14 amino acids. Germline V gene lookup returns CDR1 MNHEY and CDR2 SMNVEV (reference sequence). After removal of 7 bases from V and 4 bases from J, the junction contained 9 bases not matched to a gene. CDR3 residues: CASKPTGKSTEAFF. CDR3 in DNA: TGTGCCAGCAAGCCGACAGGGAAGAGCACTGAAGCTTTCTTT.

This clone was seen more than once but under ten times. Other DNA sequences in the same sample also yield this CDR3. The chain couples TRBV7-9 to TRBJ1-2, with D unclear. V lost 5 bases to trimming and J lost 2 bases, with 12 bases between them. The CDR3 covers 14 residues. CDR1 is SEHNR and CDR2 is FQNEAQ in the germline V gene (reference sequence). The CDR3 region is CASSSLTENYGYTF. The DNA for the CDR3 is TGTGCCAGCAGCAGTCTCACAGAGAACTATGGCTACACCTTC.

This chain connects TRBV7-9 to TRBJ1-1, with D unclear. CDR1 is SEHNR, CDR2 FQNEAQ, per germline (reference sequence). V was clipped by 1 base and J by 6 bases, with 9 bases between them. The CDR3 length is 13 residues. CDR3 coding DNA: TGTGCCAGCAGCTTAGTGTCCCAGCCTGAAGCTTTCTTT. Its translation: CASSLVSQPEAFF. The whole variable domain, filled in from reference TRBV7-9 and TRBJ1-1, reads DTGVSQNPRHKITKRGQNVTFRCDPISEHNRLYWYRQTLGQGPEFLTYFQNEAQLEKSRLLSDRFSAERPKGSFSTLEIQRTEQGDSAMYLCASSLVSQPEAFFGQGTRLTVV.

For this clone: Its ends do not fully match the called genes, so a read error is possible. The gene calls are TRBV7-7 and TRBJ2-1; 11 bases align to TRBD2. In germline, CDR1 is SSHAT, CDR2 FNYEAQ (reference sequence). The CDR3 totals 16 residues. CDR3 sequence reads: CASSPYSGGANYEQFF. DNA for the CDR3: TGTGCTAGCAGCCCATATAGCGGGGGGGCAAACTACGAGCAGTTCTTC.

Sample share makes this clone medium-sized (0.01 to 0.1%). V and J are TRBV20-1 and TRBJ2-7, with D hard to call. The germline V and J ends were trimmed by 3 bases and 6 bases, with 9 bases remaining between them. Germline V CDR1 and CDR2: DFQATT, SNEGSKA (reference sequence). The CDR3 sequence is 11 residues long. The CDR3 sequence: CSASGPFEQYF. In DNA, the CDR3 is TGCAGTGCTAGCGGGCCGTTCGAGCAGTACTTC.

J is TRBJ1-5 and V is TRBV6-5, with 7 bases fitting TRBD1. This CDR3 spans 15 amino acids. Germline values: CDR1 MNHEY, CDR2 SVGAGI. V gave up 6 bases and J gave up 6 bases; unmatched junction bases: 11. CDR3 protein: CASRADRGGGQPQHF. CDR3 sequence (DNA): TGTGCCAGCAGGGCCGACAGAGGGGGCGGTCAGCCCCAGCATTTT.

The chain uses TRBV25-1 and TRBJ2-5, with TRBD1 identical over 8 bases. Germline loops: CDR1 MGHDK, CDR2 SYGVNS. The length of the CDR3 is 15 residues. The V gene end was trimmed by 3 bases and the J gene end by 6 bases; junction bases not matched to a gene: 9. CDR3 nucleotides: TGTGCCAGCAGTGATGATACAGGGGGGCCCAAGACCCAGTACTTC. It codes for CASSDDTGGPKTQYF.

As for this clone: The same CDR3 is also encoded by other DNA sequences in this sample. This chain links TRBV7-2 with TRBJ1-1; D not certain. Trimming removed 3 bases at V and 7 bases at J, with 6 bases between. The CDR3 runs to 11 residues. Germline CDR1 SGHTA, CDR2 FQGNSA. The DNA of the CDR3 is TGTGCCAGCAGCTTTGGGCGTGAAGCTTTCTTT. Protein product: CASSFGREAFF.

This clone was seen only once. This chain joins TRBV6-2 or TRBV6-3 and TRBJ2-2, with D tentatively TRBD1 (6 bases). Germline V gene lookup returns CDR1 MNHEY and CDR2 SVGEGT. V was pared by 4 bases and J by 0 bases, with 15 bases between. This CDR3 spans 17 amino acids. The CDR3 here is CASSSYTTGSNTGELFF. In nucleotides, the CDR3 is TGTGCCAGCAGTTCCTACACTACAGGGTCGAACACCGGGGAGCTGTTTTTT.

The chain carries TRBV9 and TRBJ2-2; D may be TRBD1 (6 bases). The germline CDR1 and CDR2 sequences are SGDLS and YYNGEE. CDR3 length: 15 amino acids. V lost 4 bases, J lost 1 base, and 11 bases lay in between. CDR3 in amino acids: CASSPTDRNTGELFF. The CDR3, as DNA: TGTGCCAGCAGCCCAACGGACAGGAACACCGGGGAGCTGTTTTTT.

The rearrangement links TRBV5-1 to TRBJ1-1, with D tentatively TRBD1 (6 bases). The germline CDR1 and CDR2 sequences are SGHRS and YFSETQ. V was cut by 5 bases and J by 4 bases, with 9 bases left in between. The CDR3 has 12 amino acids. This chain's CDR3 is CASRQGGTEAFF. The CDR3 region has the DNA TGCGCCAGCAGACAAGGGGGCACTGAAGCTTTCTTT.

The CDR3 coding sequence is TGTGCCAGCAGCCAAGGGCAGGGTTCCGCACCCCTCCACTTT. The encoded protein is CASSQGQGSAPLHF. V usage is TRBV3-1 (or the pseudogene TRBV3-2) and J usage is TRBJ1-6, with D perhaps TRBD1 (5 bases). Trimming took off 1 base at V and 11 bases at J, with 12 bases between the two ends. The CDR3 runs 14 residues. CDR1 is LGHDT and CDR2 is YNNKEL in the germline V gene (reference sequence).

As to this clone: At one boundary the junction diverges from the germline segment, which might be a read error. V and J are TRBV7-7 and TRBJ2-2; D possibly uses TRBD1 or TRBD2 (6 bases each). CDR1 and CDR2 (germline): SSHAT, FNYEAQ (reference sequence). The CDR3 length is 16 residues. The CDR3 DNA reads as TGTGCTAGCACCCGCCTAGTGGGGGGCGGCACCGGGGAGCTGTTTTTT. Its translation is CASTRLVGGGTGELFF.

CDR3 coding DNA: TGTGCCAGCTCACAGACGACAGGTGGGGCTGAAGCTTTCTTT. Translating gives CASSQTTGGAEAFF. V is TRBV18 and J is TRBJ1-1, with D maybe TRBD1 (6 bases). Trimming removed 4 bases at V and 6 bases at J, with 15 bases between. The CDR3 has 14 amino acids. Looked up from germline, CDR1 is KGHSH and CDR2 is LQKENI.

The chain has TRBV4-3 and TRBJ2-7; D unclear. In germline, CDR1 is LGHNA, CDR2 YSLEER. Trimming took 2 bases from V and 2 from J, leaving 16 bases between them. This CDR3 comprises 16 residues. The CDR3: CASSQYYSALPYEQYF. CDR3 bases: TGCGCCAGCAGCCAATACTATTCAGCGTTGCCCTACGAGCAGTACTTC.

The gene calls are TRBV7-2 and TRBJ2-7; weak D call: TRBD2 (6 bases). CDR3 size: 17 residues. Germline assignment: CDR1 SGHTA and CDR2 FQGNSA. V gave up 1 base and J gave up 2 bases, with 18 bases separating them. The CDR3 spells CASSLGGRLRETYEQYF. CDR3 DNA sequence: TGTGCCAGCAGCTTAGGAGGCCGCCTGCGGGAAACCTACGAGCAGTACTTC.

The V gene is TRBV7-9, the J gene TRBJ2-1, with D possibly TRBD2 on 5 matching bases. V was trimmed by 4 bases and J by 8 bases, leaving 12 bases between them. There are 13 residues in the CDR3. Germline lookup yields CDR1 SEHNR and CDR2 FQNEAQ (reference sequence). Here the CDR3 reads CASSWRGQDEQFF. CDR3 DNA: TGTGCCAGCAGCTGGAGAGGGCAGGATGAGCAGTTCTTC.

This chain connects TRBV5-1 to TRBJ1-3; 7 nucleotides line up with TRBD1. V gave up 4 bases and J gave up 2 bases; unmatched junction bases: 9. Germline CDR1 SGHRS, CDR2 YFSETQ. The CDR3 covers 16 residues. The CDR3 spells CASSGDRAIPGNTIYF. For the CDR3, the DNA is TGCGCCAGCAGCGGCGACAGGGCCATTCCTGGAAACACCATATATTTT.

The gene calls are TRBV7-9 and TRBJ1-1, with 8 bases aligning to TRBD1. The CDR3 is 14 amino acids. The V segment lost 6 bases and the J segment 3 bases; nucleotides outside the gene matches: 6. Per the germline V gene, CDR1 is SEHNR and CDR2 is FQNEAQ (reference sequence). In DNA, the CDR3 is TGTGCCAGCAGAGGACAGGGTGGCTACACTGAAGCTTTCTTT. Amino acid sequence: CASRGQGGYTEAFF.

This chain joins TRBV5-1 and TRBJ2-5; D could derive from TRBD1 or TRBD2 (5 bases each). Germline values: CDR1 SGHRS, CDR2 YFSETQ. V lost 4 bases and J 0 bases, leaving 7 bases between the germline ends. The CDR3 runs 13 residues. CDR3 sequence: CASSPGHQETQYF. The CDR3 region has the DNA TGCGCCAGCAGCCCGGGGCACCAAGAGACCCAGTACTTC.

For the CDR3, the DNA is TGTGCCAGCAGCCCACCGGACAGCAACTATGGCTACACCTTC. Amino acid sequence: CASSPPDSNYGYTF. The chain links TRBV11-1 to TRBJ1-2; a weak D match, TRBD1 (6 bases). The V gene's germline CDR1 is SGHAT and CDR2 FQDESV (reference sequence). The V end lost 5 bases, the J end lost 2 bases, and 12 bases lay between the germline ends. This CDR3 has 14 residues.

The V and J genes are TRBV2 and TRBJ2-3; D call uncertain. The V and J ends lost 6 bases and 6 bases respectively, with 16 bases between them. The length of the CDR3 is 14 residues. The germline V gene encodes CDR1 SNHLY and CDR2 FYNNEI. Here the CDR3 reads CASRSLADRDTQYF. CDR3 bases: TGTGCCAGCAGATCTTTGGCGGACCGGGATACGCAGTATTTT.